This T cell receptor beta chain was sequenced during a study of spatial heterogeneity in lung cancer. At the level of the study: Beta-chain sequences were consistently detected more often than alpha-chain sequences.

Time point: sample taken at primary tumor resection. Frozen PBMC, nontumor lung or tumor provided whole RNA, which was sequenced unsorted. This clonotype was picked up a small number of times. Losses at the gene ends were 10 bases for V and 9 bases for J; bases not matched to a gene: 13. Germline lookup yields CDR1 SNHLY and CDR2 FYNNEI. The CDR3 totals 14 residues. TCRdb reanalysed the 5' RACE reads using MiXCR and keeps one entry per CDR3 protein. The table includes fewer than 25,000 distinct CDR3 sequences, approximately 3% detected once. This sequence was found in a female donor with early-stage non-small cell lung cancer. This chain connects TRBV2 to TRBJ2-1, with 9 positions matching TRBD1. The input for sequencing was PBMCs, taken at surgery. The CDR3: CANKEDRGAGEQFF. The CDR3 DNA follows: TGTGCCAACAAGGAGGACAGGGGAGCTGGTGAGCAGTTCTTC.